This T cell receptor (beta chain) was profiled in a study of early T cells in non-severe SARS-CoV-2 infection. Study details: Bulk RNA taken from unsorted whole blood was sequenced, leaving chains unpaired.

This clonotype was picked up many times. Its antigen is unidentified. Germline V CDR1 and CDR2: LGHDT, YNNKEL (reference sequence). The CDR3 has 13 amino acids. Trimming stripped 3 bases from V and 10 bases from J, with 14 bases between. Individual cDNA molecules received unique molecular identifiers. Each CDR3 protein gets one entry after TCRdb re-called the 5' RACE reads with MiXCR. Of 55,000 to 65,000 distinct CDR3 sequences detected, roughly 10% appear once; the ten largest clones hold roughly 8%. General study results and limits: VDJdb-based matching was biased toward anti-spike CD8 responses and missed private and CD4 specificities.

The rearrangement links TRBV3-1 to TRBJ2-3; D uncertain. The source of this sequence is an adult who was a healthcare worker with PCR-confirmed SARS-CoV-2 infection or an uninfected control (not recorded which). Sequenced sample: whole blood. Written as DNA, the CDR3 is TGTGCCAGCAGCCAGGCAGTTGAGATCTCGCAGTATTTT. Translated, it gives CASSQAVEISQYF.